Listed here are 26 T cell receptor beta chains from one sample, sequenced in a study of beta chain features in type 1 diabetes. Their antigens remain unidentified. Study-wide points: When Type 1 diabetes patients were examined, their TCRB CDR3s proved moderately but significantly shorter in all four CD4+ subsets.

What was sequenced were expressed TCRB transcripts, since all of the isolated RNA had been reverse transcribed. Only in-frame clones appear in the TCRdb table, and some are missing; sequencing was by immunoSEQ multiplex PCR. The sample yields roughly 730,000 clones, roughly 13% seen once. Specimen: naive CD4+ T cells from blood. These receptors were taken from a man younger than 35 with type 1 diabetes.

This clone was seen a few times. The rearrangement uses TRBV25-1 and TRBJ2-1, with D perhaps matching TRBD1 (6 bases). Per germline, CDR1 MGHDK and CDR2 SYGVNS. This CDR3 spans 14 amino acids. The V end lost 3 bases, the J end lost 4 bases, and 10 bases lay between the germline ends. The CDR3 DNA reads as TGTGCCAGCAGTGAGTTGGACAGTTACAATGAGCAGTTCTTC. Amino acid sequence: CASSELDSYNEQFF.

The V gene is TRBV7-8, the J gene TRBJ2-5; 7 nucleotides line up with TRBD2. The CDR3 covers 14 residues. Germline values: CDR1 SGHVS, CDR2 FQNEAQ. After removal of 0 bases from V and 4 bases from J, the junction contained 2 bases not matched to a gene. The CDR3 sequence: CASSLAGGLETQYF. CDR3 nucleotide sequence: TGTGCCAGCAGCTTAGCGGGGGGGTTAGAGACCCAGTACTTC.

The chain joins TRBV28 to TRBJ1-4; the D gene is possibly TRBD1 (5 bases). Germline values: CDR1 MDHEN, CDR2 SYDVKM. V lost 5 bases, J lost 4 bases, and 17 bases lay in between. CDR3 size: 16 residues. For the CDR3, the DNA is TGTGCCAGCAGTCCCCCACTCGGGGCTTTTAATGAAAAACTGTTTTTT. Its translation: CASSPPLGAFNEKLFF.

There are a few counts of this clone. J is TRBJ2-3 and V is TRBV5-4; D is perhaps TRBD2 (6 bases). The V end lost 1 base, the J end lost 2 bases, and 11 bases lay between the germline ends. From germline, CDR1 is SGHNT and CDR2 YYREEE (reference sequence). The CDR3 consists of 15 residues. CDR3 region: CASSLFTSTTDTQYF. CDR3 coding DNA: TGTGCCAGCAGCTTGTTTACTAGCACCACAGATACGCAGTATTTT.

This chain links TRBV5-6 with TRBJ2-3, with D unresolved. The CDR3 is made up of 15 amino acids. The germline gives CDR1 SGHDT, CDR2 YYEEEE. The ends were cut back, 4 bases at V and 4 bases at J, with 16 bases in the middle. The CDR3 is CASSPLGPTADTQYF. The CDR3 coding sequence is TGTGCCAGCAGCCCCCTGGGTCCCACCGCAGATACGCAGTATTTT.

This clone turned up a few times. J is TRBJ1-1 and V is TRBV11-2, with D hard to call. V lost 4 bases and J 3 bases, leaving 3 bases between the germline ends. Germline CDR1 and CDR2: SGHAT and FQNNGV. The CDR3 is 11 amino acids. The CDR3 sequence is CASSSYTEAFF. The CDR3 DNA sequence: TGTGCCAGCAGCTCGTACACTGAAGCTTTCTTT.

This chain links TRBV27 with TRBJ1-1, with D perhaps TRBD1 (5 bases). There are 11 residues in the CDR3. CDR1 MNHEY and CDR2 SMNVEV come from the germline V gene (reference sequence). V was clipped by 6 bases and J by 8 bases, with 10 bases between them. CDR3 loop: CASSLRGEAFF. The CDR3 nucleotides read TGTGCCAGCAGCCTCCGGGGCGAAGCTTTCTTT.

The CDR3 is CASSSKRQGPPQETQYF. Here the CDR3 DNA reads TGTGCCAGCAGCTCTAAGCGACAGGGGCCCCCCCAAGAGACCCAGTACTTC. The chain has TRBV13 and TRBJ2-5; 8 bases align to TRBD1. Losses at the gene ends were 4 bases for V and 1 base for J; bases not matched to a gene: 11. The CDR3 has 17 residues. Germline V lookup: CDR1 PRHDT, CDR2 FYEKMQ (reference sequence).

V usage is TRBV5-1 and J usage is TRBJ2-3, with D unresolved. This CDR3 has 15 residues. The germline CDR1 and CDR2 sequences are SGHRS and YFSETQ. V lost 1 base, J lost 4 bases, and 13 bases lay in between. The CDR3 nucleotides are TGCGCCAGCAGCTTGACCTTCCAGGCGGCAGATACGCAGTATTTT. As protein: CASSLTFQAADTQYF.

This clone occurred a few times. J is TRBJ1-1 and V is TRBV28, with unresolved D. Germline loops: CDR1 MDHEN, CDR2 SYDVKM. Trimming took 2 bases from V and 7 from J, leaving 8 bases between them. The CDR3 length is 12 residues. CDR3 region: CASSLGSNEAFF. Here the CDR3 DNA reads TGTGCCAGCAGTTTAGGTTCAAATGAAGCTTTCTTT.

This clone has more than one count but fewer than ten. The CDR3, as DNA: TGTGCCACCAGCAGGCCCGGACAGGGTGTTTACGAGCAGTACTTC. It codes for CATSRPGQGVYEQYF. The chain is built from TRBV15 and TRBJ2-7, with 8 bases lining up with TRBD1. The J segment lost 4 bases and the V segment lost 3 bases, leaving 8 bases of the junction unmatched. CDR3 length: 15 residues. CDR1 and CDR2 from the germline V gene are LNHNV and YYDKDF (reference sequence).

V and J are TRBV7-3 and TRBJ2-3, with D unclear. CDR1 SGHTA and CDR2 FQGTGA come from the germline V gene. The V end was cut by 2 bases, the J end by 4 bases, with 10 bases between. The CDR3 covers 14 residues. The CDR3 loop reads CASSLSNSADTQYF. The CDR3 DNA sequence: TGTGCCAGCAGCTTATCCAATTCGGCAGATACGCAGTATTTT.

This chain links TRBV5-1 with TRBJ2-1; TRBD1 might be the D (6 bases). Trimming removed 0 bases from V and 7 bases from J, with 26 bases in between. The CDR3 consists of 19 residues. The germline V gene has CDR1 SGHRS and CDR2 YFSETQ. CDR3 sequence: CASSLGTEGYITRENEQFF. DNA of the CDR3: TGCGCCAGCAGCTTGGGGACAGAGGGTTACATAACTCGAGAGAATGAGCAGTTCTTC.

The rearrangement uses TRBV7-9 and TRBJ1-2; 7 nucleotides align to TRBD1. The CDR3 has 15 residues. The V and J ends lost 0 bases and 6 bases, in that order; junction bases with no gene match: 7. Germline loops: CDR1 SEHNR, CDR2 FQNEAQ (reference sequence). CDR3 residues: CASSLASQGVDGYTF. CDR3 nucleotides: TGTGCCAGCAGCTTAGCGTCGCAGGGGGTCGATGGCTACACCTTC.

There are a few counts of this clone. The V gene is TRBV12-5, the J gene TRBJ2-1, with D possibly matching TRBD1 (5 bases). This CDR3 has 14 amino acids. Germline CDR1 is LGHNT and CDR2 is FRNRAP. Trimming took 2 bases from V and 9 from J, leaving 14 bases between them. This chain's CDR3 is CASGLSNQGAEQFF. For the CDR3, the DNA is TGTGCTAGTGGTTTGTCCAACCAGGGTGCTGAGCAGTTCTTC.

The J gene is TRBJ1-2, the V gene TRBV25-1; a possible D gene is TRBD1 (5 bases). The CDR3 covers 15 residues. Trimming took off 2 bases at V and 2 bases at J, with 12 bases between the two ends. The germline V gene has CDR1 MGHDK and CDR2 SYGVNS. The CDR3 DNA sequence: TGTGCCAGCAGTGAAGTGGGGACGGAGAACTATGGCTACACCTTC. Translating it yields CASSEVGTENYGYTF.

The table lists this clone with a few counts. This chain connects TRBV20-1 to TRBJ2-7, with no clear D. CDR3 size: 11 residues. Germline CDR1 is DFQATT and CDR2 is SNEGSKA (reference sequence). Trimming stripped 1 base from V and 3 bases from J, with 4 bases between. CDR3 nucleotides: TGCAGTGCTAGAGTCTACTACGAGCAGTACTTC. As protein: CSARVYYEQYF.

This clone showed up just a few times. The CDR3 DNA sequence: TGCGCCAGCAGTCAATCAAGTTGGGACAGGTCGAACACTGAAGCTTTCTTT. Translation: CASSQSSWDRSNTEAFF. The J gene is TRBJ1-1, the V gene TRBV23-1; 8 bases align to TRBD1. TRBV23-1 is labeled an ORF, and its function is uncertain. The CDR3 runs 17 residues. V lost 0 bases to trimming and J lost 1 base; unmatched junction nucleotides: 7.

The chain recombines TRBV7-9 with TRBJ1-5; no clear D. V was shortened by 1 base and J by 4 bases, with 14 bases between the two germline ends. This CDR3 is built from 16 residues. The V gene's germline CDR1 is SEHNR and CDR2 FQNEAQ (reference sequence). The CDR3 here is CASSLGGERLNQPQHF. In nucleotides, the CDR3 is TGTGCCAGCAGCTTAGGTGGAGAAAGACTTAATCAGCCCCAGCATTTT.

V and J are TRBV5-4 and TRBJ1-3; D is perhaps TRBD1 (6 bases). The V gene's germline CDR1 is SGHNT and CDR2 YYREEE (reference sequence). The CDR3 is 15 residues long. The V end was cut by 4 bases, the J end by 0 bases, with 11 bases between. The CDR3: CASSRAGASGNTIYF. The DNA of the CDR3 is TGTGCCAGCAGCCGCGCAGGGGCCTCTGGAAACACCATATATTTT. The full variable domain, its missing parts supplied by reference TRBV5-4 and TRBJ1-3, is ETGVTQSPTHLIKTRGQQVTLRCSSQSGHNTVSWYQQALGQGPQFIFQYYREEENGRGNFPPRFSGLQFPNYSSELNVNALELDDSALYLCASSRAGASGNTIYFGEGSWLTVV.

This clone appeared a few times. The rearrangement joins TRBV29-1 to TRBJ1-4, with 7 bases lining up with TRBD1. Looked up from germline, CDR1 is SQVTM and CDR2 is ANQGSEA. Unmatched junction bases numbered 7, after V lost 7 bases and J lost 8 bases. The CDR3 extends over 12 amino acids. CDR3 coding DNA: TGCAGCGGACAGGGTTTAAGCGAAAAACTGTTTTTT. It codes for CSGQGLSEKLFF.

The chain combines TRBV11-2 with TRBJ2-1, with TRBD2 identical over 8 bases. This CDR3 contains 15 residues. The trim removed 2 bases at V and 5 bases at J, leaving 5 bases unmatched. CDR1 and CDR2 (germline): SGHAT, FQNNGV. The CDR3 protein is CASSLPAGANNEQFF. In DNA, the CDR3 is TGTGCCAGCAGCTTACCAGCGGGGGCCAACAATGAGCAGTTCTTC.

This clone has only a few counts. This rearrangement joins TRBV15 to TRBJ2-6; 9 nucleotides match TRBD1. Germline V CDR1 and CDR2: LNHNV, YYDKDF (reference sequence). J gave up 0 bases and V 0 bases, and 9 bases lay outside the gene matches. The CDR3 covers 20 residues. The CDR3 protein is CATSRDTGTGTFSGANVLTF. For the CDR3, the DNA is TGTGCCACCAGCAGAGATACGGGGACAGGGACATTCTCTGGGGCCAACGTCCTGACTTTC. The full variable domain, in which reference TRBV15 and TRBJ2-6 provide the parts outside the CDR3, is DAMVIQNPRYQVTQFGKPVTLSCSQTLNHNVMYWYQQKSSQAPKLLFHYYDKDFNNEADTPDNFQSRRPNTSFCFLDIRSPGLGDTAMYLCATSRDTGTGTFSGANVLTFGAGSRLTVL.

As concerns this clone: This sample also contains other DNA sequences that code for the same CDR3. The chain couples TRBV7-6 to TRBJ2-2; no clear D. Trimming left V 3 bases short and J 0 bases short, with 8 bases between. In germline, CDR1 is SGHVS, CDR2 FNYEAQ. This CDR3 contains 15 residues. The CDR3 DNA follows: TGTGCCAGCAGCTTGGGCACGGCGAACACCGGGGAGCTGTTTTTT. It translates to CASSLGTANTGELFF. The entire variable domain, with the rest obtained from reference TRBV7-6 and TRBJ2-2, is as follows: GAGVSQSPRYKVTKRGQDVALRCDPISGHVSLYWYRQALGQGPEFLTYFNYEAQQDKSGLPNDRFSAERPEGSISTLTIQRTEQRDSAMYRCASSLGTANTGELFFGEGSRLTVL.

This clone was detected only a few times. CDR3: CASSIPTGHDTQYF. The CDR3 region has the DNA TGTGCCAGTAGTATACCGACAGGGCATGATACGCAGTATTTT. The chain is built from TRBV19 and TRBJ2-3, with TRBD1 matching over 7 bases. V lost 2 bases, J lost 6 bases, and 5 bases stayed unmatched. This CDR3 is built from 14 residues. The germline V gene encodes CDR1 LNHDA and CDR2 SQIVND (reference sequence).

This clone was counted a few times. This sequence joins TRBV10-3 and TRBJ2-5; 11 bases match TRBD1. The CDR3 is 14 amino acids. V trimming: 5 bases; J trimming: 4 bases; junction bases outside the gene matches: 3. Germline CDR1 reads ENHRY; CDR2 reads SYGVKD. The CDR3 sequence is CAISPDRGRETQYF. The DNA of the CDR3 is TGTGCCATCAGTCCGGACAGGGGGCGAGAGACCCAGTACTTC.